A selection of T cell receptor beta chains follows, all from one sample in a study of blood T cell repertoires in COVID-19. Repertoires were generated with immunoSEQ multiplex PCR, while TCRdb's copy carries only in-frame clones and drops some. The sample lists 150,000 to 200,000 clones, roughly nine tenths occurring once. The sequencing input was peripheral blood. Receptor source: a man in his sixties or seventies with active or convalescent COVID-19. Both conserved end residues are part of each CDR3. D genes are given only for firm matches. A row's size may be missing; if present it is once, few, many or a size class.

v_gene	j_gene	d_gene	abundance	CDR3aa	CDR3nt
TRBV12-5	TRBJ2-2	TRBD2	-	CASGSSGTLNTGELFF	TGTGCTAGTGGTTCCAGCGGGACGCTAAACACCGGGGAGCTGTTTTTT
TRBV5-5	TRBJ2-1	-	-	CASSPVGSEQFF	TGTGCCAGCAGCCCGGTGGGGAGTGAGCAGTTCTTC
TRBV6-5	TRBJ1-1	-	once	CASPPGAGTEAFF	TGTGCCAGCCCGCCAGGGGCGGGTACTGAAGCTTTCTTT
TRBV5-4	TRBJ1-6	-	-	CASSSPGQGYNSPLHF	TGTGCCAGCAGCTCCCCCGGCCAGGGATATAATTCACCCCTCCACTTT
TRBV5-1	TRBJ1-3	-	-	CASSPQGSGNTIYF	TGCGCCAGCAGCCCCCAGGGAAGTGGAAACACCATATATTTT
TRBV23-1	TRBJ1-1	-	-	CASTPTRGANTEAFF	TGCGCCAGCACCCCGACCCGGGGGGCGAACACTGAAGCTTTCTTT
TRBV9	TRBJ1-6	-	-	CASSVAGLSPLHF	TGTGCCAGCAGCGTAGCAGGGCTTTCACCCCTCCACTTT
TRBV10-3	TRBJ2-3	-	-	CATSSGTSTDTQYF	TGTGCCACAAGTAGCGGAACTAGCACAGATACGCAGTATTTT
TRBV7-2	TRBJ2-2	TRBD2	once	CASSLVAGGSTGELFF	TGTGCCAGCAGCCTGGTAGCGGGGGGCAGCACCGGGGAGCTGTTTTTT
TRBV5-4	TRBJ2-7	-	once	CASSLVQGYEQYF	TGTGCCAGCAGCTTGGTGCAGGGGTACGAGCAGTACTTC
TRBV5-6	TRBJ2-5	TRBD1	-	CASSLQGAEETQYF	TGTGCCAGCAGCTTGCAGGGGGCGGAAGAGACCCAGTACTTC
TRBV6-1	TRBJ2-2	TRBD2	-	CASSEALMGLAGPGELFF	TGTGCCAGCAGTGAAGCGCTTATGGGACTAGCGGGGCCCGGGGAGCTGTTTTTT
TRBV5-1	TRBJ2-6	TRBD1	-	CASTPGTGGSGANVLTF	TGCGCCAGCACGCCCGGGACAGGGGGCTCTGGGGCCAACGTCCTGACTTTC
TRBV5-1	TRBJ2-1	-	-	CASSLAVRGRNNEQFF	TGCGCCAGCAGCTTGGCCGTGCGGGGCCGAAACAATGAGCAGTTCTTC
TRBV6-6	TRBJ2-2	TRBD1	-	CASSYPGQDNGELFF	TGTGCCAGCAGTTACCCGGGACAGGATAACGGGGAGCTGTTTTTT
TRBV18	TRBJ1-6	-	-	CASSMEGLNNSPLHF	TGTGCCAGCTCAATGGAGGGCTTGAATAATTCACCCCTCCACTTT
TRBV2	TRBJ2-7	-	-	CASSAGAPRYEQYF	TGTGCCAGCAGTGCAGGGGCCCCCCGTTACGAGCAGTACTTC
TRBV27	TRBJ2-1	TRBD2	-	CASSLSGSRESHNEQFF	TGTGCCAGCAGTTTATCTGGGTCGCGGGAGTCTCACAATGAGCAGTTCTTC
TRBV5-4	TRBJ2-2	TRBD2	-	CASSRGLAGDTGELFF	TGTGCCAGCAGCCGCGGACTAGCGGGAGACACCGGGGAGCTGTTTTTT
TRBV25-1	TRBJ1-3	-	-	CASSEWGKSSSGNTIYF	TGTGCCAGCAGTGAATGGGGCAAAAGTTCCTCTGGAAACACCATATATTTT
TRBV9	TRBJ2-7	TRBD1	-	CASSPTGTGSEQYF	TGTGCCAGCAGCCCCACCGGGACAGGGTCCGAGCAGTACTTC
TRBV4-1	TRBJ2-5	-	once	CASTQFLQETQYF	TGCGCCAGCACCCAGTTCCTCCAAGAGACCCAGTACTTC
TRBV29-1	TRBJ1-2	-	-	CSVQHPGEGGYGYTF	TGCAGCGTTCAACACCCCGGGGAGGGAGGCTATGGCTACACCTTC
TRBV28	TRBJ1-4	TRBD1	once	CASSFELGTGMGKLFF	TGTGCCAGCAGTTTCGAATTGGGGACAGGGATGGGAAAACTGTTTTTT
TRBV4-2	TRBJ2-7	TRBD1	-	CASSPNRGLAYEQYF	TGTGCCAGCAGCCCAAACAGGGGGCTGGCCTACGAGCAGTACTTC
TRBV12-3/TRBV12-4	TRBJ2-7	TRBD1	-	CASSLGQGDEQYF	TGTGCCAGCAGTTTGGGACAGGGTGACGAGCAGTACTTC
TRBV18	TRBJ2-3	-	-	CASSRASTDTQYF	TGTGCCAGCTCACGCGCTAGCACAGATACGCAGTATTTT
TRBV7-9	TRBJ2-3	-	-	CASSGLDTQYF	TGTGCCAGCAGCGGGCTGGATACGCAGTATTTT
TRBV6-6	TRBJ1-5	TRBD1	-	CASSYSGGNQPQHF	TGTGCCAGCAGTTACTCAGGGGGCAACCAGCCCCAGCATTTT
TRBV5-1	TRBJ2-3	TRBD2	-	CASSLRLAADTQYF	TGCGCCAGCAGCTTGAGACTAGCAGCAGATACGCAGTATTTT
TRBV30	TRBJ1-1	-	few	CAWIVPGHLNTEAFF	TGTGCCTGGATTGTTCCGGGACACCTGAACACTGAAGCTTTCTTT
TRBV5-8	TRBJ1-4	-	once	CASSLETAKGEKLFF	TGTGCCAGCAGCTTGGAAACTGCGAAGGGGGAAAAACTGTTTTTT
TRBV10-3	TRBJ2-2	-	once	CAISESREGDTGELFF	TGTGCCATCAGTGAGTCGAGGGAGGGGGACACCGGGGAGCTGTTTTTT
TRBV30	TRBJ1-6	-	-	CAWRADNNSPLHF	TGTGCCTGGAGGGCAGATAATAATTCACCCCTCCACTTT
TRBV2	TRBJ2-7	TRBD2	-	CASTRLAGGSEQYF	TGTGCCAGCACCAGACTAGCGGGAGGATCCGAGCAGTACTTC
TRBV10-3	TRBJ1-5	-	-	CAISRYSNQPQHF	TGTGCCATCAGCAGGTACAGCAATCAGCCCCAGCATTTT
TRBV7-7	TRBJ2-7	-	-	CASSLLKLSSYEQYF	TGTGCTAGCAGCTTATTAAAACTTAGCTCCTACGAGCAGTACTTC
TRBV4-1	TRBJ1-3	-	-	CASSQGQFGNTIYF	TGCGCCAGCAGCCAAGGACAGTTTGGAAACACCATATATTTT
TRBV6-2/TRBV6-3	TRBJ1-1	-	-	CASSHGTEAFF	TGTGCCAGCAGTCACGGCACTGAAGCTTTCTTT
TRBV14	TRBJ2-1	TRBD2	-	CASSQGIAGDLNEQFF	TGTGCCAGCAGCCAAGGAATAGCGGGGGACCTCAATGAGCAGTTCTTC
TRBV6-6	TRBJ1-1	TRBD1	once	CASSGAGGTEAFF	TGTGCCAGCAGTGGGGCAGGGGGAACTGAAGCTTTCTTT
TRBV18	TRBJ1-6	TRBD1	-	CASSPGQTRSYNSPLHF	TGTGCCAGCTCGCCGGGACAGACCCGCTCCTATAATTCACCCCTCCACTTT
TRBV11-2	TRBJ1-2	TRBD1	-	CASSLPGTGNYGYTF	TGTGCCAGCAGCCTCCCCGGGACAGGGAACTATGGCTACACCTTC
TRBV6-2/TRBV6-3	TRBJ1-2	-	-	CASSRPDSLNYGYTF	TGTGCCAGCAGTCGTCCCGACAGCCTTAACTATGGCTACACCTTC
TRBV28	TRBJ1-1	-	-	CASSPSPLTEAFF	TGTGCCAGCAGTCCCTCCCCGTTGACTGAAGCTTTCTTT
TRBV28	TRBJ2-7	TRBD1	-	CASSGTGPYEQYF	TGTGCCAGCAGTGGGACAGGTCCCTACGAGCAGTACTTC
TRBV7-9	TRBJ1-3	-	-	CASSPSAGVGGNTIYF	TGTGCCAGCAGCCCCTCGGCAGGGGTGGGTGGAAACACCATATATTTT
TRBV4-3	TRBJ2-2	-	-	CASSQLRLVTDTGELFF	TGCGCCAGCAGCCAACTCAGACTAGTGACCGACACCGGGGAGCTGTTTTTT
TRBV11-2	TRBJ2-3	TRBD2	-	CASSWRGLPTDTQYF	TGTGCCAGCAGCTGGCGGGGACTACCCACAGATACGCAGTATTTT
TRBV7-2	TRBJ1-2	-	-	CASSAGGADYGYTF	TGTGCCAGCAGCGCCGGCGGGGCGGACTATGGCTACACCTTC
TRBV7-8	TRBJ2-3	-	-	CASSPFGADTQYF	TGTGCCAGCAGCCCCTTCGGGGCAGATACGCAGTATTTT
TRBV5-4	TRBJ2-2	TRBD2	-	CASSPGTSGGVTGELFF	TGTGCCAGCAGCCCCGGGACTAGCGGGGGCGTCACCGGGGAGCTGTTTTTT